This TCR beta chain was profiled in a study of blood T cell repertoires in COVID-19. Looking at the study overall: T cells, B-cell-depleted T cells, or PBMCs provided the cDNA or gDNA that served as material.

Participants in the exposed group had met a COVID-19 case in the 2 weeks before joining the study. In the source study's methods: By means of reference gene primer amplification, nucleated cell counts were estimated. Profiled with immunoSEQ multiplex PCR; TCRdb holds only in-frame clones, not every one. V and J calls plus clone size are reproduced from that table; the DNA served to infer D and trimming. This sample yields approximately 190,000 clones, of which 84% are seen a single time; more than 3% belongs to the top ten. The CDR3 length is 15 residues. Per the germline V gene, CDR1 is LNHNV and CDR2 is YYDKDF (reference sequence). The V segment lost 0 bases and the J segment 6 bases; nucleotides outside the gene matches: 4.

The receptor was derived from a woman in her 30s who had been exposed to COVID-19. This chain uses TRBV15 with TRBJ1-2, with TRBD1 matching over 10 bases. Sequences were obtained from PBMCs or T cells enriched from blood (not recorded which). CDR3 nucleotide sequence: TGTGCCACCAGCAGAGATCGGGACAGGGGCGATGGCTACACCTTC. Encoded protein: CATSRDRDRGDGYTF.